A single sample is the source of the 12 T cell receptor beta chains below, sequenced in a study of response to subunit inactivated influenza vaccine. TCRdb re-analysed the RT-PCR reads in MiXCR, keeping a single row per CDR3 protein. The profile shows around 580,000 distinct CDR3 sequences, 12% to 15% of them singletons. Sequenced here: PBMCs from blood, sampled roughly 13 days after vaccination. All receptors derive from a man aged 45-65 years who received an inactivated influenza vaccine.

This chain joins TRBV11-2 and TRBJ2-7; no clear D. With 1 base removed from V and 0 bases from J, the gap between germline ends came to 13 bases. This CDR3 contains 16 residues. The V gene's germline CDR1 is SGHAT and CDR2 FQNNGV. CDR3 region: CASSLASYGTSYEQYF. DNA of the CDR3: TGTGCCAGCAGCTTAGCTAGTTACGGAACCTCCTACGAGCAGTACTTC.

The chain carries TRBV28 and TRBJ2-1, with D possibly TRBD2 on 5 matching bases. V lost 5 bases and J lost 8, with 25 bases in between. CDR3 length: 17 amino acids. Germline CDR1 reads MDHEN; CDR2 reads SYDVKM. The CDR3, as DNA: TGTGCCAGCAGTCCGTCCTTATCGTACATAGCGTCCCATGAGCAGTTCTTC. Translating it yields CASSPSLSYIASHEQFF.

This clonotype was seen more than once but under ten times. The chain employs TRBV12-3 or TRBV12-4 and TRBJ1-5; D unresolved. The V end lost 6 bases, the J end lost 7 bases, and 13 bases lay between the germline ends. The CDR3 extends over 13 amino acids. Here the CDR3 reads CASSTNGKQPQHF. For the CDR3, the DNA is TGTGCCAGCAGCACGAACGGGAAACAGCCCCAGCATTTT.

In its sample, this clonotype was seen a few times. The CDR3 reads CASSHSAGVGDTQYF. CDR3 sequence (DNA): TGTGCCAGCAGCCATTCAGCGGGAGTGGGAGATACGCAGTATTTT. The chain employs TRBV14 and TRBJ2-3; TRBD2 agrees at 8 bases. CDR1 and CDR2 from the germline V gene are SGHDN and FVKESK. There are 15 residues in the CDR3. Losses at the gene ends were 3 bases for V and 5 bases for J; bases not matched to a gene: 7.

This clonotype was counted many times. The V gene is TRBV4-2, the J gene TRBJ2-2; no clear D. The CDR3 has 15 residues. Germline loops: CDR1 LGHNA, CDR2 YNFKEQ. Trimming took off 4 bases at V and 0 bases at J, with 9 bases between the two ends. This CDR3 reads CASSPSSPNTGELFF. The DNA for the CDR3 is TGTGCCAGCAGCCCCTCAAGCCCGAACACCGGGGAGCTGTTTTTT.

CDR3 sequence reads: CASSISGRAFF. The DNA of the CDR3 is TGTGCCAGTAGTATAAGTGGTAGGGCTTTCTTT. V usage is TRBV19 and J usage is TRBJ1-1, with D uncertain. Germline lookup yields CDR1 LNHDA and CDR2 SQIVND (reference sequence). The CDR3 length is 11 residues. Trimming shortened V by 2 bases and J by 11 bases, and 9 bases separated the two germline ends.

This clonotype came up a few times. The chain has TRBV7-8 and TRBJ2-6, with D perhaps TRBD2 (7 bases). The CDR3 has 17 residues. V lost 3 bases and J 0 bases, leaving 12 bases between the germline ends. CDR1 SGHVS and CDR2 FQNEAQ come from the germline V gene. The CDR3 reads CASSFGGRRSGANVLTF. Written as DNA, the CDR3 is TGTGCCAGCAGCTTCGGGGGGCGACGCTCTGGGGCCAACGTCCTGACTTTC.

The chain is built from TRBV6-1 and TRBJ2-7, with 7 bases matching TRBD1. Germline V CDR1 and CDR2: MNHNS, SASEGT. The CDR3 is 15 residues long. Unmatched junction bases numbered 13, after V lost 5 bases and J lost 6 bases. CDR3: CASSSRDSSFGEQYF. The CDR3 nucleotides are TGTGCCAGCAGTAGCCGGGACAGCTCCTTTGGCGAGCAGTACTTC.

The chain couples TRBV18 to TRBJ1-1; TRBD1 might be the D (6 bases). The CDR3 runs to 15 residues. Germline loops: CDR1 KGHSH, CDR2 LQKENI. Trimming stripped 2 bases from V and 0 bases from J, with 10 bases between. CDR3 DNA sequence: TGTGCCAGCTCACCAAAGGGGGGGATGAACACTGAAGCTTTCTTT. Protein sequence: CASSPKGGMNTEAFF.

There are many counts of this clonotype. The chain employs TRBV12-3 or TRBV12-4 and TRBJ1-2; no firm D call. V was clipped by 3 bases and J by 5 bases, with 7 bases between them. CDR3 size: 12 residues. CDR3 protein: CASSFYLYGYTF. For the CDR3, the DNA is TGTGCCAGCAGTTTCTACCTATATGGCTACACCTTC.

This chain links TRBV28 with TRBJ1-5; TRBD1 agrees at 10 bases. V gave up 3 bases and J gave up 14 bases; unmatched junction bases: 10. Germline V gene lookup returns CDR1 MDHEN and CDR2 SYDVKM. The CDR3 has 14 amino acids. CDR3: CASSFRDRGGQEHF. CDR3 DNA sequence: TGTGCCAGCAGTTTCCGGGACAGGGGAGGACAGGAGCATTTT.

There are a few counts of this clonotype. The chain links TRBV5-1 to TRBJ2-2; D may correspond to TRBD1 or TRBD2 (5 bases each). Per the germline V gene, CDR1 is SGHRS and CDR2 is YFSETQ. The V end was cut by 1 base, the J end by 0 bases, with 7 bases between. This CDR3 region has 15 residues. CDR3 sequence (DNA): TGCGCCAGCAGCTTGAGGGACCCGAACACCGGGGAGCTGTTTTTT. Translation gives CASSLRDPNTGELFF.